This entry lists 22 T cell receptor beta chains sequenced from one sample in a study. Using its own MiXCR run on the 5' RACE reads, TCRdb lists one record per CDR3 protein. The data hold some 45,000 distinct CDR3 sequences, with roughly 30% observed a single time. Sequencing input: naive CD4+ T cells sorted from blood. Subset of the sample: naive CD4+ T cells, CD4+CD45RA+CD25-. All receptors come from a female donor with breast cancer.

V gene TRBV5-6 combines with J gene TRBJ2-5; weak D call: TRBD2 (6 bases). The ends were cut back, 2 bases at V and 7 bases at J, with 21 bases in the middle. CDR3 size: 16 residues. Germline-derived CDR1 and CDR2 are SGHDT and YYEEEE. Written as DNA, the CDR3 is TGTGCCAGCAGCTTACGGAGGGGCCGATTAGGATGGACCCAGTACTTC. Its translation: CASSLRRGRLGWTQYF.

The chain joins TRBV6-5 to TRBJ2-2; D not resolved. V lost 2 bases and J 1 base, leaving 2 bases between the germline ends. Germline CDR1 and CDR2: MNHEY and SVGAGI. The CDR3 loop spans 13 amino acids. The CDR3 loop reads CASSYQNTGELFF. CDR3 nucleotide sequence: TGTGCCAGCAGTTACCAGAACACCGGGGAGCTGTTTTTT.

The chain has TRBV5-5 and TRBJ2-2, with 8 positions matching TRBD1. In germline, CDR1 is SGHKS, CDR2 YYEKEE (reference sequence). With 5 bases clipped from V and 4 bases from J, the junction kept 4 bases outside the gene matches. The CDR3 extends over 14 amino acids. CDR3 residues: CASRRTGSTGELFF. CDR3 sequence (DNA): TGTGCCAGCAGACGGACAGGGAGCACCGGGGAGCTGTTTTTT. Full variable domain (rest looked up from reference TRBV5-5 and TRBJ2-2): DAGVTQSPTHLIKTRGQQVTLRCSPISGHKSVSWYQQVLGQGPQFIFQYYEKEERGRGNFPDRFSARQFPNYSSELNVNALLLGDSALYLCASRRTGSTGELFFGEGSRLTVL.

Here the CDR3 DNA reads TGTGCCACCAGTGTAGGAGCAAATGAAAAACTGTTTTTT. It specifies CATSVGANEKLFF. The chain recombines TRBV24-1 with TRBJ1-4; D unclear. Looked up from germline, CDR1 is KGHDR and CDR2 is SFDVKD. The CDR3 consists of 13 residues. V lost 5 bases, J lost 5 bases, and 8 bases lay in between.

V gene TRBV6-4 combines with J gene TRBJ2-7; 9 bases are shared with TRBD1. The germline V gene encodes CDR1 MRHNA and CDR2 SNTAGT. The CDR3 length is 14 residues. With V trimmed by 5 bases and J by 8 bases, 10 bases remained unmatched. This CDR3 is CASSITGTGSKQYF. CDR3 DNA: TGTGCCAGCAGTATAACCGGGACAGGGAGCAAGCAGTACTTC.

V and J are TRBV20-1 and TRBJ2-3, with 9 positions matching TRBD2. This CDR3 is 15 amino acids long. V shed 0 bases and J 0 bases; nucleotides not matched to a gene: 1. Germline CDR1 reads DFQATT; CDR2 reads SNEGSKA (reference sequence). The CDR3 region is CSARELAGSTDTQYF. As DNA, the CDR3 is TGCAGTGCTAGAGAACTAGCGGGCAGCACAGATACGCAGTATTTT.

Concerning this clonotype itself: Sequence at one end of the junction differs from germline and may be a read error. The chain joins TRBV27 to TRBJ1-2; D might be TRBD1 (5 bases). This CDR3 has 11 amino acids. Germline CDR1 is MNHEY and CDR2 is SMNVEV (reference sequence). This chain's CDR3 is CASGRVYGYTF. The DNA of the CDR3 is TGTGCCAGCGGCAGGGTCTATGGTTACACCTTC.

The gene calls are TRBV7-2 and TRBJ1-1; 8 nucleotides agree with TRBD1. CDR3 length equals 16 residues. Unmatched junction bases numbered 10, after V lost 4 bases and J lost 3 bases. Per germline, CDR1 SGHTA and CDR2 FQGNSA. The CDR3 DNA reads as TGTGCCAGCAGCTATCGCCCGGGACAGGCCTACACTGAAGCTTTCTTT. It encodes CASSYRPGQAYTEAFF.

The V gene is TRBV5-1, the J gene TRBJ2-2, with 7 bases fitting TRBD2. Germline V gene lookup returns CDR1 SGHRS and CDR2 YFSETQ. The CDR3 contains 15 residues. V lost 4 bases, J lost 0 bases, and 3 bases stayed unmatched. In nucleotides, the CDR3 is TGCGCCAGCAGCCCCCGGGGGGCGAACACCGGGGAGCTGTTTTTT. Amino acid sequence: CASSPRGANTGELFF.

This clonotype was counted at least ten times. The V and J genes are TRBV29-1 and TRBJ2-5; 10 bases line up with TRBD2. CDR1 and CDR2 (germline): SQVTM, ANQGSEA. The CDR3 has 14 amino acids. The trim removed 7 bases at V and 1 base at J, leaving 6 bases unmatched. CDR3 nucleotides: TGCAGCGCTAGCGGGAGTTTCTTCCAAGAGACCCAGTACTTC. This gives the protein CSASGSFFQETQYF.

There are many counts of this clonotype. This chain joins TRBV5-1 and TRBJ2-1, with 7 nucleotides matching TRBD2. Unmatched junction bases numbered 21, after V lost 0 bases and J lost 9 bases. The CDR3 is 19 amino acids. The germline V gene has CDR1 SGHRS and CDR2 YFSETQ. In DNA, the CDR3 is TGCGCCAGCAGCTTGGAGCTCTCCGGGAGGTCAAATCTGGCAGGTGAGCAGTTCTTC. As protein: CASSLELSGRSNLAGEQFF.

The chain has TRBV5-1 and TRBJ2-1, with D possibly matching TRBD2 (6 bases). V was shortened by 4 bases and J by 4 bases, with 18 bases between the two germline ends. This CDR3 region has 16 residues. Germline CDR1 reads SGHRS; CDR2 reads YFSETQ. The CDR3 DNA sequence: TGCGCCAGCAGCGCCTCGGGGGTGATCGGGTACAATGAGCAGTTCTTC. Residues: CASSASGVIGYNEQFF.

This clonotype was seen just once. The chain employs TRBV15 and TRBJ2-3; no firm D call. CDR3 length equals 13 residues. Germline lookup yields CDR1 LNHNV and CDR2 YYDKDF (reference sequence). The V gene lost 0 bases and the J gene lost 8 bases, with 9 bases spanning the gap. CDR3 coding DNA: TGTGCCACCAGCAGAGATCTTGCCTTTACGCAGTATTTT. Its protein is CATSRDLAFTQYF.

This clonotype was detected ten times or more. V and J are TRBV20-1 and TRBJ2-1, with TRBD2 matching over 9 bases. V lost 4 bases to trimming and J lost 2 bases; unmatched junction nucleotides: 12. There are 17 residues in the CDR3. Germline V lookup: CDR1 DFQATT, CDR2 SNEGSKA (reference sequence). CDR3 sequence: CSAKESRGRAPYNEQFF. As DNA, the CDR3 is TGCAGTGCTAAAGAATCGCGCGGGAGGGCCCCCTACAATGAGCAGTTCTTC.

This clonotype was detected only a few times. This chain uses TRBV11-2 with TRBJ2-3, with 11 bases lining up with TRBD1. This CDR3 comprises 15 residues. Germline V gives CDR1 SGHAT, CDR2 FQNNGV. Trimming removed 5 bases from V and 3 bases from J; junction bases left unmatched: 4. This CDR3 reads CASSHGQGATDTQYF. The CDR3 DNA reads as TGTGCCAGCAGCCACGGACAGGGGGCAACAGATACGCAGTATTTT.

V is TRBV12-3 or TRBV12-4 and J is TRBJ2-1; perhaps TRBD1 as D (6 bases). This CDR3 has 14 residues. V was clipped by 3 bases and J by 8 bases, with 14 bases between them. The CDR3 DNA reads as TGTGCCAGCAGTTTGTGGGACACCAGGGATGAGCAGTTCTTC. Its translation is CASSLWDTRDEQFF.

J is TRBJ2-7 and V is TRBV2; D might be TRBD2 (6 bases). This CDR3 is 14 amino acids long. The germline CDR1 and CDR2 sequences are SNHLY and FYNNEI. V was trimmed by 6 bases and J by 4 bases, leaving 16 bases between them. This chain's CDR3 is CASREGLALYEQYF. CDR3 in DNA: TGTGCCAGCAGGGAGGGACTCGCCTTGTACGAGCAGTACTTC.

This chain links TRBV10-2 with TRBJ1-1; D is uncertain. The CDR3 is 16 amino acids. With 0 bases removed from V and 3 bases from J, the gap between germline ends came to 14 bases. The V gene's germline CDR1 is WSHSY and CDR2 SAAADI. The CDR3 protein is CASSESFWGTDTEAFF. As DNA, the CDR3 is TGCGCCAGCAGTGAGTCGTTCTGGGGAACGGACACTGAAGCTTTCTTT.

The gene calls are TRBV29-1 and TRBJ1-1, with 9 bases aligning to TRBD1. Germline V CDR1 and CDR2: SQVTM, ANQGSEA. The V and J ends lost 3 bases and 0 bases, in that order; junction bases with no gene match: 2. CDR3 size: 14 residues. CDR3 bases: TGCAGCGTTGAGGACAGGGGCTTGAACACTGAAGCTTTCTTT. It is translated as CSVEDRGLNTEAFF.

For this clonotype: Its ends do not fully match the called genes, so a read error is possible. V and J are TRBV4-2 and TRBJ2-6; perhaps TRBD1 as D (6 bases). The CDR3 consists of 17 residues. The germline CDR1 and CDR2 sequences are LGHNA and YNFKEQ. The CDR3 loop is CASSQARQASGADVLTF. The DNA of the CDR3 is TGTGCCAGCAGCCAAGCCAGACAGGCCTCTGGGGCCGACGTCCTGACTTTC.

This clonotype was seen once. This chain links TRBV30 with TRBJ2-4; no reliable D call. The germline CDR1 and CDR2 sequences are GTSNPN and SVGIG (reference sequence). The CDR3 consists of 13 residues. Trimming removed 0 bases from V and 6 bases from J, with 9 bases in between. The DNA for the CDR3 is TGTGCCTGGAGTGTTGAGGAGTCAAACATTCAGTACTTC. This codes for CAWSVEESNIQYF.

This clonotype showed up just a few times. The V gene is TRBV7-2, the J gene TRBJ1-5, with D perhaps TRBD1 (6 bases). V was clipped by 5 bases and J by 0 bases, with 11 bases between them. CDR3 length: 15 amino acids. CDR1 and CDR2 (germline): SGHTA, FQGNSA. The CDR3 DNA is TGTGCCAGCAGCGTAGGACAGACTAGCAATCAGCCCCAGCATTTT. The encoded protein is CASSVGQTSNQPQHF. The variable domain in full, completed from reference TRBV7-2 and TRBJ1-5, reads GAGVSQSPSNKVTEKGKDVELRCDPISGHTALYWYRQSLGQGLEFLIYFQGNSAPDKSGLPSDRFSAERTGGSVSTLTIQRTQQEDSAVYLCASSVGQTSNQPQHFGDGTRLSIL.